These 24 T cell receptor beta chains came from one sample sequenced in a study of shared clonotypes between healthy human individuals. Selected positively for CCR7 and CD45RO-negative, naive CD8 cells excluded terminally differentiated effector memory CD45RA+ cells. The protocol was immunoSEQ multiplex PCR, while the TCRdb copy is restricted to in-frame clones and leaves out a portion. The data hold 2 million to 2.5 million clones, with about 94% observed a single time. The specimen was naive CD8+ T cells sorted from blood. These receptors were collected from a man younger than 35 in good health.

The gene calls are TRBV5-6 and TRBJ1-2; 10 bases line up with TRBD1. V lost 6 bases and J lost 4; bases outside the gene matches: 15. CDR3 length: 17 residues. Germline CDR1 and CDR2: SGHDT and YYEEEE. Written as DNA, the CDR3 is TGTGCCAGCACCAACTTCCGGGACAGGGGACTCCTCTATGGCTACACCTTC. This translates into CASTNFRDRGLLYGYTF.

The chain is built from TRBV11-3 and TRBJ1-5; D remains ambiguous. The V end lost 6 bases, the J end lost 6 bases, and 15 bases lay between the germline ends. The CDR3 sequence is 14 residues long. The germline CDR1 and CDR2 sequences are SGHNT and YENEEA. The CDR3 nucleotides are TGTGCCAGCAGAAAGGACGCCCGGAGTCAGCCCCAGCATTTT. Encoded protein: CASRKDARSQPQHF. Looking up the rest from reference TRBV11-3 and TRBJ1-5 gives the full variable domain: EAGVVQSPRYKIIEKKQPVAFWCNPISGHNTLYWYLQNLGQGPELLIRYENEEAVDDSQLPKDRFSAERLKGVDSTLKIQPAELGDSAVYLCASRKDARSQPQHFGDGTRLSIL.

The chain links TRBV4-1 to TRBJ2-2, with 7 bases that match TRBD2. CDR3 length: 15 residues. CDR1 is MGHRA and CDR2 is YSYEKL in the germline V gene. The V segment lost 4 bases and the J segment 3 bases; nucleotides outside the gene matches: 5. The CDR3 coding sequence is TGCGCCAGCAGCCCCCGTGGGAGGGACACCGGGGAGCTGTTTTTT. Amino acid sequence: CASSPRGRDTGELFF.

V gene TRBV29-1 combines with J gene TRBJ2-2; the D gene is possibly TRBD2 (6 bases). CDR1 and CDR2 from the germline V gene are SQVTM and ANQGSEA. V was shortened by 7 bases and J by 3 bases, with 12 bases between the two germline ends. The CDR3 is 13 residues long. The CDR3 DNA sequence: TGCAGCGCGAACGGGGGTCACACCGGGGAGCTGTTTTTT. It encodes CSANGGHTGELFF.

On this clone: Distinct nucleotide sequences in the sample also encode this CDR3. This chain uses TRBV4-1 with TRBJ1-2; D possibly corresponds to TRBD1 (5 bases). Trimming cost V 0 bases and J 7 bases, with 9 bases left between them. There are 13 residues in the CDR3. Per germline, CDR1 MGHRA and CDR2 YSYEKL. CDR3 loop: CASSQDPGGGYTF. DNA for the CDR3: TGCGCCAGCAGCCAAGATCCGGGGGGTGGCTACACCTTC.

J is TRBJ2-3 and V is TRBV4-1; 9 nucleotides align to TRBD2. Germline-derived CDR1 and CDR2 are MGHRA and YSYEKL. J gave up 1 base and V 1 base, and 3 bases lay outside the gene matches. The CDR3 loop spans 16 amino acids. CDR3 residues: CASSQAVAGGTDTQYF. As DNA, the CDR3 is TGCGCCAGCAGCCAAGCGGTAGCGGGGGGCACAGATACGCAGTATTTT.

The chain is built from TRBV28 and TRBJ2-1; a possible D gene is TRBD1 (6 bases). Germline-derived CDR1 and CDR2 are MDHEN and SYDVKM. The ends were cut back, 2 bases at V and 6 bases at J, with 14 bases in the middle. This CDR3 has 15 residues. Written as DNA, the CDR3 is TGTGCCAGCAGTTTAGGCAGGGGAGCAATCAATGAGCAGTTCTTC. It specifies CASSLGRGAINEQFF.

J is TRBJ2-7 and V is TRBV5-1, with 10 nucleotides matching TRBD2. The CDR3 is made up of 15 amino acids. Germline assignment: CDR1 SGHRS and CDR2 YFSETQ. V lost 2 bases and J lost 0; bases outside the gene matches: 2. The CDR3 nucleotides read TGCGCCAGCAGCTTCTGGACTAGCGGCTCCTACGAGCAGTACTTC. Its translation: CASSFWTSGSYEQYF.

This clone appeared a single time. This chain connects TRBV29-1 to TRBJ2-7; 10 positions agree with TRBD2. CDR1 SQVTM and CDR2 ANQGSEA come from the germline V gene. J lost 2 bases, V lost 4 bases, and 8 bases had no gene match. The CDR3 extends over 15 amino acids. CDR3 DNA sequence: TGCAGCGTTGGGCCTAGCGGGGGATTTCCCTACGAGCAGTACTTC. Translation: CSVGPSGGFPYEQYF.

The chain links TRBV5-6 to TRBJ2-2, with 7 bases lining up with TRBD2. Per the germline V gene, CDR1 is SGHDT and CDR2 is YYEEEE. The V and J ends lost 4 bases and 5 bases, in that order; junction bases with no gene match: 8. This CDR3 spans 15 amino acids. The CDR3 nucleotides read TGTGCCAGCAGCCCCACCAGGGAGGGGACCGGGGAGCTGTTTTTT. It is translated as CASSPTREGTGELFF.

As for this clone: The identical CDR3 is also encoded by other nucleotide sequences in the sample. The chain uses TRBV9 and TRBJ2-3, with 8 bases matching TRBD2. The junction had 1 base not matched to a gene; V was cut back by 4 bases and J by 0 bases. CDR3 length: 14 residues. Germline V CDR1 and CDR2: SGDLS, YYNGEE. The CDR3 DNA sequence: TGTGCCAGCAGCTTAGCGGGGAGCACAGATACGCAGTATTTT. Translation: CASSLAGSTDTQYF.

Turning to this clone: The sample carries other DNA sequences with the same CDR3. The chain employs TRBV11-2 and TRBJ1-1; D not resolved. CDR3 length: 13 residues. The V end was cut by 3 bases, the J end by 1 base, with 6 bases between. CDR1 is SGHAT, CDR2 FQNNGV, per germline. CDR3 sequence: CASSFGSNTEAFF. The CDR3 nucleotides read TGTGCCAGCAGCTTTGGTTCGAACACTGAAGCTTTCTTT.

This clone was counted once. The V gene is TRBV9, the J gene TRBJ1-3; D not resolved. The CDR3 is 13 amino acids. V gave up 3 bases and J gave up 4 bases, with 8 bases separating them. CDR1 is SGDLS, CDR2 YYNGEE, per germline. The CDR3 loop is CASSAHGGNTIYF. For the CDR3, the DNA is TGTGCCAGCAGCGCCCATGGGGGAAACACCATATATTTT.

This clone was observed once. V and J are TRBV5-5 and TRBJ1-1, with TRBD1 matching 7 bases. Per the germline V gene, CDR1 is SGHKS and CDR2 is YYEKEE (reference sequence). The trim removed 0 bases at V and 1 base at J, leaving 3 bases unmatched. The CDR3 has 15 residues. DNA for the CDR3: TGTGCCAGCAGCTTGGTTCGGACAGGGAACACTGAAGCTTTCTTT. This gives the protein CASSLVRTGNTEAFF.

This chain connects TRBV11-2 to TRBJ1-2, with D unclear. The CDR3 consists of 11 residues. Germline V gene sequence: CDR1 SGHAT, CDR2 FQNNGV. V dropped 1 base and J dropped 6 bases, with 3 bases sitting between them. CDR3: CASSLGDGYTF. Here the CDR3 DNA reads TGTGCCAGCAGCTTAGGGGATGGCTACACCTTC.

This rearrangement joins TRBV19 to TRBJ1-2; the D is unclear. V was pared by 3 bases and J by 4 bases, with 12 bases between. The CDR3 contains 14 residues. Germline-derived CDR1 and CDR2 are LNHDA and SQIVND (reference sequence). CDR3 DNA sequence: TGTGCCAGTAGTATTCCCGACGCACCCTATGGCTACACCTTC. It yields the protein CASSIPDAPYGYTF.

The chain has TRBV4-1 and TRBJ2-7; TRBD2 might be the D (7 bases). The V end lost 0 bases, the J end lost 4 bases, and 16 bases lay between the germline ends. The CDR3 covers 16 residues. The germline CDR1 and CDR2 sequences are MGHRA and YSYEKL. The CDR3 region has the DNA TGCGCCAGCAGCCAAGATATTGGAGGGGGAGGGTACGAGCAGTACTTC. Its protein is CASSQDIGGGGYEQYF.

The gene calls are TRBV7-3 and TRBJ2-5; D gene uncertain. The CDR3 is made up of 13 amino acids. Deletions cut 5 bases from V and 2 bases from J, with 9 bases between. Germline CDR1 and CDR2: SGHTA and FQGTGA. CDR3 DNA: TGTGCCAGCAGCCCCCCTAATCAAGAGACCCAGTACTTC. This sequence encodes CASSPPNQETQYF.

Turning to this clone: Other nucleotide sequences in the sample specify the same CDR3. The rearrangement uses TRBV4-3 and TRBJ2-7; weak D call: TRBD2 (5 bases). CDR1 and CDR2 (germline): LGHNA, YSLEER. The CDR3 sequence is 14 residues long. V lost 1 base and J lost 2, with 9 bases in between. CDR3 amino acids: CASSQVEGPYEQYF. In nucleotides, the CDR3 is TGCGCCAGCAGCCAAGTCGAGGGTCCCTACGAGCAGTACTTC.

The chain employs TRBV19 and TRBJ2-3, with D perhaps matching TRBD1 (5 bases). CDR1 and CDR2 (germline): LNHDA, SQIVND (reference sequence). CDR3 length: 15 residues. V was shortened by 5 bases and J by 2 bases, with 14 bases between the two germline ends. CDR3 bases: TGTGCCAGTAGTTTAGTTGACAGACTCACAGATACGCAGTATTTT. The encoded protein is CASSLVDRLTDTQYF.

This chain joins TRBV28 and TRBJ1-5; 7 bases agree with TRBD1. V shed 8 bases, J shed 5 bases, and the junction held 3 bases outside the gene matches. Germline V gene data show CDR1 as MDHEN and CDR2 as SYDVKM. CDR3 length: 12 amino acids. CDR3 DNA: TGTGCCAGCGGTACAGGGGATCAGCCCCAGCATTTT. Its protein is CASGTGDQPQHF.

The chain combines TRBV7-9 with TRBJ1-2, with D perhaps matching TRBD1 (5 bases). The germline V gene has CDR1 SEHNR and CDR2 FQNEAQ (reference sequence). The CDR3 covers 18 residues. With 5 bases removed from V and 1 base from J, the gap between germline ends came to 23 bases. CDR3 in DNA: TGTGCCAGCAGCCCCCCGCAGGGCCCTGGGCCCATTAACTATGGCTACACCTTC. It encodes CASSPPQGPGPINYGYTF.

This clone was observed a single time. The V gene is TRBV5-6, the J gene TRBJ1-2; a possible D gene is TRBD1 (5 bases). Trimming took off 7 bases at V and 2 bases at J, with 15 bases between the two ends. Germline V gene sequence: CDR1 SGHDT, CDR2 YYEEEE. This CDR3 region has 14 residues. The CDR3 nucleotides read TGTGCCAGCTTATTGAGCTGGGGCAACTATGGCTACACCTTC. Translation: CASLLSWGNYGYTF.

CDR3 bases: TGTGCCAGTAGTACTTGGGACATGCGCGATCAGCCCCAGCATTTT. Translation gives CASSTWDMRDQPQHF. J is TRBJ1-5 and V is TRBV19, with D perhaps matching TRBD1 (6 bases). The CDR3 is 15 residues long. Germline V gene lookup returns CDR1 LNHDA and CDR2 SQIVND (reference sequence). Trimming removed 4 bases at V and 5 bases at J, with 15 bases between.